The clone carrying this T cell receptor (beta chain) was seen just once. Its specificity is unknown. cDNA libraries for TCR alpha and TCR beta, carrying sample barcodes and UMIs, came from 5'RACE with constant-segment primers. TCRdb passed the 5' RACE reads through MiXCR, listing each CDR3 protein once. The table records roughly 280,000 distinct CDR3 sequences, roughly 17% of them present only once. The data are from a study of T-cell memory formation after mild COVID-19. Study conclusions and caveats: From day 15 to 85, contracting clones were balanced between CD4 and CD8, whereas later expanders leaned toward CD4+.

CDR1 and CDR2 (germline): DFQATT, SNEGSKA (reference sequence). The CDR3 contains 14 residues. V lost 6 bases to trimming and J lost 6 bases, with 20 bases between them. This chain joins TRBV20-1 and TRBJ1-1, with D hard to call. This clonotype originated in a man younger than 30 who had mild COVID-19 (a few samples of this study predate the infection). Cell type and time point are not known. Material: PBMCs or a T cell subset sorted from them (not recorded which). The DNA of the CDR3 is TGCAGTGCAAACCCGGCCGAGGCTAACGCTGAAGCTTTCTTT. Translating gives CSANPAEANAEAFF.